This entry lists 21 T cell receptor beta chains sequenced from one sample in a study of graft-versus-host responses after intestinal transplantation. TCRdb keeps only in-frame clones here, not all; method: immunoSEQ multiplex PCR. Of 150,000 or so clones listed, approximately 91% are singletons. These receptors' antigens are unknown. The sample here was unstimulated CD4+ T cells sorted from spleen or lymph node cells, taken before intestinal transplant. The origin of the receptors is a human donor who received an intestinal transplant.

The J gene is TRBJ2-1, the V gene TRBV7-2; D is possibly TRBD1 (5 bases). Germline assignment: CDR1 SGHTA and CDR2 FQGNSA. The CDR3 extends over 13 amino acids. Between the trimmed V and J ends, which lost 0 bases and 7 bases, there was a span of 7 bases. The CDR3 DNA sequence: TGTGCCAGCAGCTTAGCCAGGGTAAATGAGCAGTTCTTC. Amino acid sequence: CASSLARVNEQFF. Full variable domain (missing parts from reference TRBV7-2 and TRBJ2-1): GAGVSQSPSNKVTEKGKDVELRCDPISGHTALYWYRQSLGQGLEFLIYFQGNSAPDKSGLPSDRFSAERTGGSVSTLTIQRTQQEDSAVYLCASSLARVNEQFFGPGTRLTVL.

V is TRBV11-2 and J is TRBJ2-1; D uncertain. This CDR3 is built from 15 residues. Deletions cut 5 bases from V and 0 bases from J, with 11 bases between. The germline gives CDR1 SGHAT, CDR2 FQNNGV. CDR3 region: CASSPYPSSYNEQFF. The CDR3 bases are TGTGCCAGCAGCCCCTATCCGAGCTCCTACAATGAGCAGTTCTTC.

The V and J genes are TRBV5-4 and TRBJ2-1, with TRBD2 matching over 7 bases. J lost 4 bases, V lost 1 base, and 5 bases had no gene match. Germline V lookup: CDR1 SGHNT, CDR2 YYREEE (reference sequence). The CDR3 loop spans 15 amino acids. CDR3 in amino acids: CASSLNGGSYNEQFF. In nucleotides, the CDR3 is TGTGCCAGCAGCTTGAATGGCGGGAGTTACAATGAGCAGTTCTTC. The full variable domain, with the rest looked up from reference TRBV5-4 and TRBJ2-1, is ETGVTQSPTHLIKTRGQQVTLRCSSQSGHNTVSWYQQALGQGPQFIFQYYREEENGRGNFPPRFSGLQFPNYSSELNVNALELDDSALYLCASSLNGGSYNEQFFGPGTRLTVL.

V is TRBV7-3 and J is TRBJ1-1; D possibly corresponds to TRBD1 (5 bases). Germline V CDR1 and CDR2: SGHTA, FQGTGA. Trimming took 5 bases from V and 0 from J, leaving 10 bases between them. The CDR3 spans 14 residues. The CDR3 DNA is TGTGCCAGCAGCCCCGACAGCATGAACACTGAAGCTTTCTTT. Amino acids: CASSPDSMNTEAFF.

The gene calls are TRBV7-2 and TRBJ2-1; 8 bases align to TRBD2. V lost 1 base, J lost 6 bases, and 5 bases stayed unmatched. Per the germline V gene, CDR1 is SGHTA and CDR2 is FQGNSA. CDR3 length: 15 amino acids. CDR3 loop: CASSLVSGNRNEQFF. The DNA of the CDR3 is TGTGCCAGCAGCTTAGTTAGCGGGAATCGCAATGAGCAGTTCTTC.

This chain joins TRBV27 and TRBJ2-1; tentatively, D is TRBD1 or TRBD2 (5 bases each). The V gene's germline CDR1 is MNHEY and CDR2 SMNVEV (reference sequence). The germline V and J ends were trimmed by 7 bases and 2 bases, with 18 bases remaining between them. The CDR3 length is 16 residues. The CDR3 region is CASKIPGPRPYNEQFF. CDR3 DNA: TGTGCCAGCAAAATACCGGGACCCCGGCCCTACAATGAGCAGTTCTTC.

The V call is TRBV6-1, the J call TRBJ2-2; 9 bases map to TRBD2. The V and J ends lost 4 bases and 5 bases, in that order; junction bases with no gene match: 5. The CDR3 has 15 residues. Germline V gives CDR1 MNHNS, CDR2 SASEGT. CDR3 coding DNA: TGTGCCAGCAGTGGTGTTAGCGGGAGTACCGGGGAGCTGTTTTTT. Translation gives CASSGVSGSTGELFF.

The genes are TRBV19 and TRBJ1-5; the D is unclear. Per germline, CDR1 LNHDA and CDR2 SQIVND (reference sequence). The CDR3 is 15 residues long. Trimming cost V 4 bases and J 11 bases, with 21 bases left between them. CDR3 in amino acids: CASSTSGSLAFAQHF. As DNA, the CDR3 is TGTGCCAGTAGTACTTCGGGGTCTCTGGCTTTTGCCCAGCATTTT.

The chain links TRBV19 to TRBJ1-5, with D possibly TRBD1 on 6 matching bases. Trimming took 1 base from V and 5 from J, leaving 12 bases between them. Looked up from germline, CDR1 is LNHDA and CDR2 is SQIVND (reference sequence). The CDR3 spans 15 residues. The CDR3 region is CASSIVGGYDQPQHF. CDR3 in DNA: TGTGCCAGTAGTATAGTAGGGGGATACGATCAGCCCCAGCATTTT. Filled out from reference TRBV19 and TRBJ1-5, the complete variable domain reads DGGITQSPKYLFRKEGQNVTLSCEQNLNHDAMYWYRQDPGQGLRLIYYSQIVNDFQKGDIAEGYSVSREKKESFPLTVTSAQKNPTAFYLCASSIVGGYDQPQHFGDGTRLSIL.

This chain links TRBV15 with TRBJ1-2, with D possibly matching TRBD1 (5 bases). The CDR3 contains 14 residues. Trimming took 0 bases from V and 4 from J, leaving 9 bases between them. Germline V lookup: CDR1 LNHNV, CDR2 YYDKDF (reference sequence). CDR3 protein: CATSRDQQAYGYTF. The DNA of the CDR3 is TGTGCCACCAGCAGAGATCAACAGGCCTATGGCTACACCTTC. Together with reference TRBV15 and TRBJ1-2, the CDR3 gives the full variable domain: DAMVIQNPRYQVTQFGKPVTLSCSQTLNHNVMYWYQQKSSQAPKLLFHYYDKDFNNEADTPDNFQSRRPNTSFCFLDIRSPGLGDTAMYLCATSRDQQAYGYTFGSGTRLTVV.

This chain connects TRBV28 to TRBJ2-7, with a tentative D call TRBD2 (6 bases). This CDR3 has 16 amino acids. The V end lost 6 bases, the J end lost 0 bases, and 18 bases lay between the germline ends. The V gene's germline CDR1 is MDHEN and CDR2 SYDVKM. The CDR3 bases are TGTGCCAGCAGCCCTCGGAAACTAGCCCTCTCCTACGAGCAGTACTTC. Protein sequence: CASSPRKLALSYEQYF.

This rearrangement joins TRBV7-2 to TRBJ1-1; TRBD1 might be the D (5 bases). Per the germline V gene, CDR1 is SGHTA and CDR2 is FQGNSA. This CDR3 spans 15 amino acids. V lost 1 base to trimming and J lost 0 bases, with 9 bases between them. The CDR3 bases are TGTGCCAGCAGCTTAGACGGGGGGGTGAACACTGAAGCTTTCTTT. It specifies CASSLDGGVNTEAFF.

This clone was picked up one time. The chain employs TRBV9 and TRBJ2-4; D may be TRBD1 (5 bases). This CDR3 region has 12 residues. The germline V gene has CDR1 SGDLS and CDR2 YYNGEE. The V gene lost 4 bases and the J gene lost 4 bases, with 6 bases spanning the gap. The CDR3: CASSPGKNIQYF. The CDR3 DNA sequence: TGTGCCAGCAGCCCAGGGAAAAACATTCAGTACTTC.

The chain carries TRBV11-2 and TRBJ2-5, with D hard to call. The germline V gene encodes CDR1 SGHAT and CDR2 FQNNGV. The CDR3 spans 13 residues. V was cut by 3 bases and J by 5 bases, with 10 bases left in between. Here the CDR3 reads CASSFSVRETQYF. In DNA form, the CDR3 reads TGTGCCAGCAGCTTCTCAGTGCGGGAGACCCAGTACTTC.

V usage is TRBV6-1 and J usage is TRBJ1-5, with 7 positions matching TRBD1. CDR1 is MNHNS, CDR2 SASEGT, per germline. This CDR3 spans 13 amino acids. J was trimmed by 9 bases and V by 5 bases; bases with no gene match: 7. In DNA form, the CDR3 reads TGTGCCAGCAGTTCAACAGGGGACAGGCCCCAGCATTTT. This gives the protein CASSSTGDRPQHF.

This sequence joins TRBV10-3 and TRBJ2-7; D is unclear. This CDR3 spans 14 amino acids. The germline gives CDR1 ENHRY, CDR2 SYGVKD. Trimming removed 7 bases at V and 3 bases at J, with 16 bases between. The CDR3 loop is CAIMPGPPDYEQYF. The CDR3, as DNA: TGTGCCATCATGCCCGGACCCCCGGACTACGAGCAGTACTTC.

The V and J genes are TRBV5-1 and TRBJ1-2; 7 bases are shared with TRBD1. The CDR3 loop spans 13 amino acids. V lost 4 bases and J lost 4; bases outside the gene matches: 4. Per the germline V gene, CDR1 is SGHRS and CDR2 is YFSETQ. CDR3 sequence: CASSARQGYGYTF. The CDR3 nucleotides are TGCGCCAGCAGCGCGAGACAGGGCTATGGCTACACCTTC.

V is TRBV28 and J is TRBJ2-5, with 11 nucleotides matching TRBD2. Germline assignment: CDR1 MDHEN and CDR2 SYDVKM. Trimming cost V 4 bases and J 1 base; bases outside gene matches: 5. The length of the CDR3 is 16 residues. CDR3 bases: TGTGCCAGCAGTTGGGGACTAGCGGAAATCCAAGAGACCCAGTACTTC. The encoded protein is CASSWGLAEIQETQYF.

This chain joins TRBV11-2 and TRBJ2-3; D not resolved. V gave up 0 bases and J gave up 2 bases, with 3 bases separating them. The CDR3 is 13 amino acids. CDR1 is SGHAT, CDR2 FQNNGV, per germline. The CDR3 sequence: CASSLDLTDTQYF. Here the CDR3 DNA reads TGTGCCAGCAGCTTAGACCTCACAGATACGCAGTATTTT. Filled out from reference TRBV11-2 and TRBJ2-3, the complete variable domain reads EAGVAQSPRYKIIEKRQSVAFWCNPISGHATLYWYQQILGQGPKLLIQFQNNGVVDDSQLPKDRFSAERLKGVDSTLKIQPAKLEDSAVYLCASSLDLTDTQYFGPGTRLTVL.

The rearrangement uses TRBV28 and TRBJ2-7; 7 nucleotides agree with TRBD1. CDR1 is MDHEN, CDR2 SYDVKM, per germline. The CDR3 has 15 residues. With 2 bases clipped from V and 3 bases from J, the junction kept 7 bases outside the gene matches. CDR3 protein: CASSLGGQRRYEQYF. DNA of the CDR3: TGTGCCAGCAGTTTAGGGGGACAGCGTCGCTACGAGCAGTACTTC.

The chain employs TRBV19 and TRBJ2-1; the D gene is possibly TRBD1 (5 bases). CDR3 length: 12 amino acids. From germline, CDR1 is LNHDA and CDR2 SQIVND (reference sequence). The V gene lost 5 bases and the J gene lost 10 bases, with 12 bases spanning the gap. For the CDR3, the DNA is TGTGCCAGTAGTTCCAGGGCTATAGAGCAGTTCTTC. Residues: CASSSRAIEQFF.